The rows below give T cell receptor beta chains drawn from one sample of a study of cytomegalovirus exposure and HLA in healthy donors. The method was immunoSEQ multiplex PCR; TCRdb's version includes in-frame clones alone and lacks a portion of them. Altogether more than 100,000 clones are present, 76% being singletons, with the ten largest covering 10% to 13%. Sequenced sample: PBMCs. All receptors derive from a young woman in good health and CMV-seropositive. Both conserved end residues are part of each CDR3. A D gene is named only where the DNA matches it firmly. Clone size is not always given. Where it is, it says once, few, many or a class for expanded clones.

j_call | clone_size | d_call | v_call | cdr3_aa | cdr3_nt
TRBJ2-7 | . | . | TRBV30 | CAWSPGGGGYEQYF | TGTGCCTGGAGCCCTGGGGGGGGCGGCTACGAGCAGTACTTC
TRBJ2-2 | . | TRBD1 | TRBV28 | CASSFLTGGRGELFF | TGTGCCAGCAGTTTTTTAACAGGGGGCAGGGGGGAGCTGTTTTTT
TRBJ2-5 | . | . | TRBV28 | CASSTGFLQETQYF | TGTGCCAGCAGCACAGGGTTTTTACAGGAGACCCAGTACTTC
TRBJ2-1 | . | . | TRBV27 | CASIHSGEQFF | TGTGCCAGCATCCACTCGGGTGAGCAGTTCTTC
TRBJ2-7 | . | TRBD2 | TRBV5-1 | CASSLERAGGRYEQYF | TGCGCCAGCAGCTTGGAAAGGGCGGGAGGGAGATACGAGCAGTACTTC
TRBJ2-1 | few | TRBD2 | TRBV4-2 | CASSLWGLAEGGEQFF | TGTGCCAGCAGCCTGTGGGGACTAGCGGAGGGGGGTGAGCAGTTCTTC
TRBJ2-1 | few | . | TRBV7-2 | CASSPQVANEQFF | TGTGCCAGCAGCCCCCAGGTCGCTAATGAGCAGTTCTTC
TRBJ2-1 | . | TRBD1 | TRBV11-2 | CASSREGASSYNEQFF | TGTGCCAGCAGTCGTGAGGGGGCGAGCTCCTACAATGAGCAGTTCTTC
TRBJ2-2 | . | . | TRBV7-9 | CASSAPQGSFTGELFF | TGTGCCAGCAGTGCCCCCCAGGGTTCTTTCACCGGGGAGCTGTTTTTT
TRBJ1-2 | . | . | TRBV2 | CASSEAETEVYGYTF | TGTGCCAGCAGTGAAGCAGAGACAGAAGTCTATGGCTACACCTTC
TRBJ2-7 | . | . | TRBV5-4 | CASSFGSRAGGYEQYF | TGTGCCAGCAGCTTTGGTTCAAGGGCCGGGGGCTACGAGCAGTACTTC
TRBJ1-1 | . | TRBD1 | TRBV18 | CASSGTGGVGTEAFF | TGTGCCAGCTCAGGAACAGGGGGCGTCGGCACTGAAGCTTTCTTT
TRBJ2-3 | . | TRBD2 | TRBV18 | CASSPGKAPLAGSTDTQYF | TGTGCCAGCTCACCTGGCAAGGCTCCACTAGCGGGAAGCACAGATACGCAGTATTTT
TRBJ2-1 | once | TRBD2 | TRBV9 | CASNIAGDYNEQFF | TGTGCCAGCAACATAGCGGGAGACTACAATGAGCAGTTCTTC
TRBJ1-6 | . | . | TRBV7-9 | CASSLGEDSPLHF | TGTGCCAGCAGCTTAGGAGAGGATTCACCCCTCCACTTT
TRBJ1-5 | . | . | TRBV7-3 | CASSPMGGINQPQHF | TGTGCCAGCAGCCCCATGGGGGGGATCAATCAGCCCCAGCATTTT
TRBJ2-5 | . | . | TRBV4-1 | CASSQERAAQETQYF | TGCGCCAGCAGCCAAGAGAGGGCAGCCCAAGAGACCCAGTACTTC
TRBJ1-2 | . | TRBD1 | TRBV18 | CASSLRDRVEGYTF | TGTGCCAGCTCACTCCGGGACAGGGTAGAAGGCTACACCTTC
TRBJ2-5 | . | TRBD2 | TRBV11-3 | CASSLSGGAQETQYF | TGTGCCAGCAGCTTAAGCGGGGGGGCCCAGGAGACCCAGTACTTC
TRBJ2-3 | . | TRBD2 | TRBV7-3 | CASSPGGTDTQYF | TGTGCCAGCAGCCCGGGGGGTACAGATACGCAGTATTTT
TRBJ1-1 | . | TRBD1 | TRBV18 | CASSLGQGLTEAFF | TGTGCCAGCTCCCTGGGACAGGGGCTCACTGAAGCTTTCTTT
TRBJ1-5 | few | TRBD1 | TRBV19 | CASSTAGTENQPQHF | TGTGCCAGTAGTACCGCCGGGACAGAAAATCAGCCCCAGCATTTT
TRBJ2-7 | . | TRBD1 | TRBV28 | CASSPQGADLYEQYF | TGTGCCAGCAGTCCACAGGGGGCTGACCTTTACGAGCAGTACTTC
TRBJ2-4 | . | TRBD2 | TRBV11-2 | CASSQHQGLDQLYF | TGTGCCAGCAGCCAACACCAAGGACTAGATCAGCTGTACTTC
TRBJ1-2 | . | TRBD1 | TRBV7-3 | CASSMTGDYGYTF | TGTGCCAGCAGCATGACAGGGGACTATGGCTACACCTTC
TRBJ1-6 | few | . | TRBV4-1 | CASSQAGMDSPLHF | TGCGCCAGCAGCCAAGCAGGGATGGATTCACCCCTCCACTTT
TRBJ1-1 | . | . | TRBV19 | CASSIDRDTEAFF | TGTGCCAGTAGTATAGACAGGGACACTGAAGCTTTCTTT
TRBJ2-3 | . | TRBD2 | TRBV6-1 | CASSSSGLADTQYF | TGTGCCAGCTCCTCTAGCGGGTTGGCAGATACGCAGTATTTT
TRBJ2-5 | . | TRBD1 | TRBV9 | CASSALDREWETQYF | TGTGCCAGCAGCGCCTTGGACAGGGAGTGGGAGACCCAGTACTTC
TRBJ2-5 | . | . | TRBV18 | CASSPREGETQYF | TGTGCCAGCTCACCTCGTGAGGGAGAGACCCAGTACTTC
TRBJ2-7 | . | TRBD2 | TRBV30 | CAWDSTSGRHEQYF | TGTGCCTGGGACTCGACTAGCGGGAGACACGAGCAGTACTTC
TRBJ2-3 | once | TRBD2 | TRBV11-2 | CASSLVETSGATDTQYF | TGTGCCAGCAGCTTAGTGGAGACTAGCGGGGCAACAGATACGCAGTATTTT
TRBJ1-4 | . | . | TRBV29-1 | CSVAGLSNEKLFF | TGCAGCGTTGCAGGGCTGTCTAATGAAAAACTGTTTTTT
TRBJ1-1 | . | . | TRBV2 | CANGQSMNTEAFF | TGTGCCAACGGACAGAGCATGAACACTGAAGCTTTCTTT
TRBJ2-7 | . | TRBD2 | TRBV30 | CAWSVGSGSLEQYF | TGTGCCTGGAGTGTCGGGAGCGGGAGTCTCGAGCAGTACTTC
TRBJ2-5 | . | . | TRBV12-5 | CASGLAQSQYF | TGTGCTAGTGGTTTGGCGCAGTCCCAGTACTTC
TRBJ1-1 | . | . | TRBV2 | CASRLRGSYTEAFF | TGTGCCAGCAGACTCAGGGGTAGTTACACTGAAGCTTTCTTT
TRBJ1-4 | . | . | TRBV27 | CASSLSRGSGEKLFF | TGTGCCAGCAGTTTATCTAGGGGAAGTGGTGAAAAACTGTTTTTT
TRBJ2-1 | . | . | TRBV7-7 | CASSLGDSSYNEQFF | TGTGCTAGCAGCTTAGGAGATAGCTCCTACAATGAGCAGTTCTTC
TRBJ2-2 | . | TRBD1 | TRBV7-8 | CASSPGQGDTGELFF | TGTGCCAGCAGCCCTGGACAGGGAGACACCGGGGAGCTGTTTTTT
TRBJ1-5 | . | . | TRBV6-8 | CASSPGGVDQPQHF | TGTGCCAGCAGCCCCGGGGGGGTCGATCAGCCCCAGCATTTT